Shown below are 18 T cell receptor beta chains from a single sample sequenced in a study of T cells in Graves' hyperthyroidism and ophthalmopathy. RNA transcripts provided the source from which TCR beta CDR3 regions were amplified. RT-PCR in the first round (using the HTBI primer set) targeted the TCR CDR3. TCRdb reprocessed the multiplex PCR reads via MiXCR and lists one record per CDR3 protein. The top ten hold around an eighth of the sample, which has approximately 690,000 distinct CDR3 sequences, more than 14% seen once. Sequenced sample: blood. Receptor source: a woman in her forties or fifties with Graves' ophthalmopathy.

This clonotype appeared a few times. A read error may produce the germline difference seen at one junction end. This chain links TRBV5-5 with TRBJ2-1; D not certain. Germline V gene lookup returns CDR1 SGHKS and CDR2 YYEKEE (reference sequence). The CDR3 consists of 16 residues. The CDR3 spells CASSPLAESSYSEQFF. DNA of the CDR3: TGTGCCAGCAGCCCGTTAGCCGAGAGCTCCTACAGTGAGCAGTTCTTC.

This clonotype was counted between two and nine times. This chain uses TRBV9 with TRBJ1-2; D is possibly TRBD1 (5 bases). Germline V CDR1 and CDR2: SGDLS, YYNGEE. Trimming took 0 bases from V and 2 from J, leaving 8 bases between them. The CDR3 is 14 amino acids. CDR3 sequence: CASSVDWGNYGYTF. Written as DNA, the CDR3 is TGTGCCAGCAGCGTAGATTGGGGGAACTATGGCTACACCTTC.

J is TRBJ2-1 and V is TRBV24-1, with 8 bases fitting TRBD2. The CDR3 covers 15 residues. V was pared by 4 bases and J by 9 bases, with 10 bases of the junction left unmatched. The V gene's germline CDR1 is KGHDR and CDR2 SFDVKD. The CDR3 region is CATSDSKRENGEQFF. The CDR3 nucleotides are TGTGCCACCAGTGACTCCAAGCGGGAGAATGGTGAGCAGTTCTTC.

This clonotype occurred many times. The CDR3 bases are TGTGCCAGCAGTCCCCAAGACAGGATCACCGGGGAGCTGTTTTTT. It encodes CASSPQDRITGELFF. V and J are TRBV6-1 and TRBJ2-2; a possible D gene is TRBD1 (6 bases). Germline values: CDR1 MNHNS, CDR2 SASEGT. This CDR3 is 15 amino acids long. V dropped 5 bases and J dropped 4 bases, with 14 bases sitting between them.

In the case of this clonotype: This is likely a read error, given that the CDR3 carries no conserved phenylalanine or tryptophan at its end. This chain uses TRBV7-9 with TRBJ1-1, with 7 nucleotides matching TRBD1. The CDR3 extends over 14 amino acids. In germline, CDR1 is SEHNR, CDR2 FQNEAQ (reference sequence). V trimming: 4 bases; J trimming: 4 bases; junction bases outside the gene matches: 6. For the CDR3, the DNA is TGTGCCAGCAGCTCTAACAGGGGCGGCACTGAAGCTTTCTCT. Encoded protein: CASSSNRGGTEAFS.

This clonotype was recorded many times. The V call is TRBV13, the J call TRBJ1-4; 7 bases match TRBD1. The CDR3 is 15 residues long. CDR1 is PRHDT, CDR2 FYEKMQ, per germline (reference sequence). Trimming at V came to 5 bases and at J to 2 bases, leaving 5 bases not matched to a gene. The CDR3 loop reads CASSKRQGTNEKLFF. The CDR3 DNA reads TGTGCCAGCAGCAAACGACAGGGCACTAATGAAAAACTGTTTTTT.

This clonotype was observed many times. V and J are TRBV2 and TRBJ2-5; 10 bases align to TRBD2. This CDR3 contains 17 residues. Per the germline V gene, CDR1 is SNHLY and CDR2 is FYNNEI. Germline trimming cut 3 bases from V and 2 bases from J; bases unmatched to any gene: 9. The CDR3 sequence is CASSDSLAGVAQETQYF. DNA of the CDR3: TGTGCCAGCAGTGATTCGCTAGCGGGAGTGGCGCAAGAGACCCAGTACTTC.

This clonotype was counted between two and nine times. The rearrangement joins TRBV11-3 to TRBJ1-4, with D possibly matching TRBD1 (6 bases). The germline CDR1 and CDR2 sequences are SGHNT and YENEEA. Trimming left V 5 bases short and J 4 bases short, with 14 bases between. CDR3 length: 15 residues. The CDR3 region has the DNA TGTGCCAGCAGCAAGAGGACAGCTTATAATGAAAAACTGTTTTTT. It is translated as CASSKRTAYNEKLFF.

In this sample, this clonotype turned up many times. This chain connects TRBV20-1 to TRBJ2-1; 10 bases agree with TRBD2. The junction had 10 bases not matched to a gene; V was cut back by 6 bases and J by 8 bases. The germline V gene encodes CDR1 DFQATT and CDR2 SNEGSKA (reference sequence). This CDR3 comprises 14 residues. CDR3 sequence (DNA): TGCAGTGCAAGGACTAGCGGAACACTCTATGAGCAGTTCTTC. This gives the protein CSARTSGTLYEQFF.

In this sample, this clonotype turned up a few times. The V and J genes are TRBV6-5 and TRBJ1-3; a possible D gene is TRBD1 (6 bases). The germline V and J ends were trimmed by 4 bases and 6 bases, with 13 bases remaining between them. The germline V gene has CDR1 MNHEY and CDR2 SVGAGI. The CDR3 spans 14 residues. This CDR3 reads CASSWTERENTIYF. In nucleotides, the CDR3 is TGTGCCAGCAGTTGGACAGAGAGGGAAAACACCATATATTTT.

V and J are TRBV3-1 and TRBJ2-7; TRBD1 matches at 7 bases. Looked up from germline, CDR1 is LGHDT and CDR2 is YNNKEL (reference sequence). The CDR3 contains 15 residues. J gave up 3 bases and V 4 bases, and 9 bases lay outside the gene matches. The CDR3 coding sequence is TGTGCCAGCAGCCCTCGGCAGGGGGTCAACTACGAGCAGTACTTC. Amino acids: CASSPRQGVNYEQYF.

This clonotype has a handful of counts. The chain uses TRBV7-3 and TRBJ2-3, with D perhaps TRBD2 (6 bases). Germline assignment: CDR1 SGHTA and CDR2 FQGTGA. Trimming pared 5 bases from V and 2 bases from J, leaving 20 bases between. The CDR3 is 17 amino acids. CDR3 nucleotides: TGTGCCAGCAGCCGCCATGTGGGGGGAGTTAACACAGATACGCAGTATTTT. It specifies CASSRHVGGVNTDTQYF.

The gene calls are TRBV27 and TRBJ2-5; D is perhaps TRBD1 (5 bases). The V gene's germline CDR1 is MNHEY and CDR2 SMNVEV (reference sequence). Between the trimmed V and J ends, which lost 5 bases and 1 base, there was a span of 17 bases. The CDR3 sequence is 16 residues long. DNA of the CDR3: TGTGCCAGCAGTACCCGGACACTCTCTCTCCAAGAGACCCAGTACTTC. Residues: CASSTRTLSLQETQYF.

The CDR3 sequence is CASSFWTGYRTSGYEQYF. The CDR3 DNA sequence: TGTGCCAGCAGTTTTTGGACAGGGTACAGGACTAGCGGCTACGAGCAGTACTTC. The chain employs TRBV28 and TRBJ2-7, with 10 bases fitting TRBD2. CDR3 size: 18 residues. Per germline, CDR1 MDHEN and CDR2 SYDVKM. Trimming took 3 bases from V and 3 from J; bases not matched to a gene: 14.

The J gene is TRBJ2-3, the V gene TRBV7-3; 9 bases are shared with TRBD2. Germline values: CDR1 SGHTA, CDR2 FQGTGA. Unmatched junction bases numbered 12, after V lost 4 bases and J lost 1 base. The CDR3 runs to 18 residues. Here the CDR3 DNA reads TGTGCCAGCAGCTCCCAGTTGATAGCGGGAGAAGGCACAGATACGCAGTATTTT. Translation gives CASSSQLIAGEGTDTQYF. Variable domain in full (rest from reference TRBV7-3 and TRBJ2-3): GAGVSQTPSNKVTEKGKYVELRCDPISGHTALYWYRQSLGQGPEFLIYFQGTGAADDSGLPNDRFFAVRPEGSVSTLKIQRTERGDSAVYLCASSSQLIAGEGTDTQYFGPGTRLTVL.

The gene calls are TRBV20-1 and TRBJ2-5, with 7 bases matching TRBD1. The CDR3 extends over 15 amino acids. Germline V gives CDR1 DFQATT, CDR2 SNEGSKA (reference sequence). Losses at the gene ends were 0 bases for V and 1 base for J; bases not matched to a gene: 5. This chain's CDR3 is CSARDKDRFQETQYF. CDR3 nucleotides: TGCAGTGCTAGAGACAAGGACAGGTTCCAAGAGACCCAGTACTTC.

This clonotype was seen repeatedly, ten times or more. The V and J genes are TRBV9 and TRBJ2-7, with a tentative D call TRBD2 (6 bases). Trimming took off 0 bases at V and 1 base at J, with 14 bases between the two ends. The CDR3 has 16 amino acids. From germline, CDR1 is SGDLS and CDR2 YYNGEE. The CDR3 DNA reads TGTGCCAGCAGCGTAGGAGGGGAGGTACCTTCCTACGAGCAGTACTTC. Its protein product is CASSVGGEVPSYEQYF.

In this sample, this clonotype turned up many times. This chain connects TRBV7-8 to TRBJ2-1, with 8 nucleotides matching TRBD2. The trim removed 3 bases at V and 5 bases at J, leaving 6 bases unmatched. From germline, CDR1 is SGHVS and CDR2 FQNEAQ. This CDR3 is built from 15 residues. The CDR3 nucleotides read TGTGCCAGCAGCTTTATAGCGGGGACGAACAATGAGCAGTTCTTC. This gives the protein CASSFIAGTNNEQFF.